This T cell receptor (beta chain) appears in the sequencing data of a study of vaccination and CD4 T cells after COVID-19. Across the whole study: Taking of post-vaccine samples occurred a median around 72 days after dose two (range 14 to 241).

The treatment here: approximately nine-day PBMC culture with coronavirus spike peptide pools or control peptides (ViraFEST assay). Looked up from germline, CDR1 is MNHNS and CDR2 is SASEGT. V dropped 8 bases and J dropped 4 bases, with 11 bases sitting between them. The CDR3 consists of 12 residues. In regard to this clonotype: Its antigen is as yet unknown.

The study sequenced cultured CD4+ T cell DNA using the Oncomine TCR Beta short-read assay. TCRdb called the PCR reads again in MiXCR, with one record for every CDR3 protein. In the table there are approximately 9,000 distinct CDR3 sequences, about 66% of which are singletons. This receptor was obtained from a human donor who had recovered from COVID-19. The V and J genes are TRBV6-1 and TRBJ1-2, with D hard to call. Sequencing input: CD4+ T cells from blood, cultured in vitro. CDR3 DNA sequence: TGTGCCAGCTCTAAGGACCCCTATGGCTACACCTTC. Translation: CASSKDPYGYTF.